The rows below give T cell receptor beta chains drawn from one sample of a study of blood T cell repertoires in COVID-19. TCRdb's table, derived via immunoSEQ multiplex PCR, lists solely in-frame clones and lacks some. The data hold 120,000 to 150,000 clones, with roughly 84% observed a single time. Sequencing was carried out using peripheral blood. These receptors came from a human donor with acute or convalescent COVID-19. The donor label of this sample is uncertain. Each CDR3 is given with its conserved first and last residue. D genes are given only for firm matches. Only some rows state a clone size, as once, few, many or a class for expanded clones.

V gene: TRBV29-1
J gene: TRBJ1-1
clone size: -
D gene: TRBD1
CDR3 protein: CSGGTGGISGAFF
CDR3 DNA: TGCAGCGGCGGGACAGGGGGGATTAGTGGAGCTTTCTTT

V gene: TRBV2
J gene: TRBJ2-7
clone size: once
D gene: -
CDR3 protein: CASSTGRRAYEQYF
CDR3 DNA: TGTGCCAGCAGTACTGGACGGCGGGCCTACGAGCAGTACTTC

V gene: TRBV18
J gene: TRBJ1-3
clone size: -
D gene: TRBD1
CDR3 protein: CASSHSRDRRNTIYF
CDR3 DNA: TGTGCCAGCTCGCATTCCCGGGACAGGCGAAACACCATATATTTT

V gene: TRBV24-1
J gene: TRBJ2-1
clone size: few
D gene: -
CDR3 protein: CATSDFTGSSYNEQFF
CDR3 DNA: TGTGCCACCAGTGACTTTACAGGGAGCTCCTACAATGAGCAGTTCTTC

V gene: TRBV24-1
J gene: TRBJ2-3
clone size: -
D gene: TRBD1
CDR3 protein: CATSELPGTAHSTDTQYF
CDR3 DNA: TGTGCCACCAGTGAGTTACCCGGGACAGCACATAGCACAGATACGCAGTATTTT

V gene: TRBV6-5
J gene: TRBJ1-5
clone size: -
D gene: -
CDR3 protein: CASIRGGVANQPQHF
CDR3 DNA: TGTGCCAGCATCCGAGGGGGGGTGGCAAATCAGCCCCAGCATTTT

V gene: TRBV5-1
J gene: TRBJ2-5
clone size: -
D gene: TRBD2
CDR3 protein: CASSRGLVEETQYF
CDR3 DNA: TGCGCCAGCAGCCGCGGACTAGTAGAAGAGACCCAGTACTTC

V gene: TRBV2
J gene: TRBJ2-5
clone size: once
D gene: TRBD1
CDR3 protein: CASSGIRDSKETQYF
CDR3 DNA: TGTGCCAGCAGTGGGATCCGGGACAGCAAAGAGACCCAGTACTTC

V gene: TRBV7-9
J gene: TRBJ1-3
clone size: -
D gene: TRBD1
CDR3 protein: CASSTTRQGLPGNTIYF
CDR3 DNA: TGTGCCAGCAGCACTACCCGACAGGGTTTGCCTGGAAACACCATATATTTT

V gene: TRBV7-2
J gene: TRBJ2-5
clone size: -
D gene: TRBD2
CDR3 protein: CASSLRGGGQTQYF
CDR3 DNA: TGTGCCAGCAGCTTACGGGGGGGCGGGCAGACCCAGTACTTC

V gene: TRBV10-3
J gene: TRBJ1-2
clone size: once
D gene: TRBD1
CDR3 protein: CAISEQGALGYGYTF
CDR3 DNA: TGTGCCATCAGTGAGCAGGGGGCGCTTGGCTATGGCTACACCTTC

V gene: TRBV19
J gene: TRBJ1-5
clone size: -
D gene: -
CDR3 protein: CASSQTTPTQGWFQPQHF
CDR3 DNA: TGTGCCAGTAGCCAGACGACACCTACACAGGGCTGGTTTCAGCCCCAGCATTTT

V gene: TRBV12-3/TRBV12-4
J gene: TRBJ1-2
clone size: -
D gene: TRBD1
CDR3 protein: CASRRQGIYGYTF
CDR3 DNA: TGTGCCAGCAGACGACAGGGGATCTATGGCTACACCTTC

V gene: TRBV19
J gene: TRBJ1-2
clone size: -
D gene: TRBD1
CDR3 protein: CASNQLRGLGYTF
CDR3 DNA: TGTGCCAGTAACCAACTCAGGGGGCTTGGCTACACCTTC

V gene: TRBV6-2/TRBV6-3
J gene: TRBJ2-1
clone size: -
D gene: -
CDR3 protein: CASSYIQGSYNEQFF
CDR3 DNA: TGTGCCAGCAGTTACATCCAGGGTTCCTACAATGAGCAGTTCTTC

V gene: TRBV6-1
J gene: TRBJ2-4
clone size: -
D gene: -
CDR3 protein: CASSEGMGAIAKNIQYF
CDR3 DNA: TGTGCCAGCAGTGAAGGTATGGGGGCGATAGCCAAAAACATTCAGTACTTC

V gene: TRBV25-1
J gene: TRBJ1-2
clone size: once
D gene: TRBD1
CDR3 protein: CASSDTRTGGIYGYTF
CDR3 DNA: TGTGCCAGCAGTGACACCCGGACAGGGGGCATCTATGGCTACACCTTC

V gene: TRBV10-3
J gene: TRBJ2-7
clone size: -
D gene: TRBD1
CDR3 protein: CAINRGSEQYF
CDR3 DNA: TGTGCCATTAACAGGGGTAGCGAGCAGTACTTC

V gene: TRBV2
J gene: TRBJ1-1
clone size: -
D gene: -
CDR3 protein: CASSESENTEAFF
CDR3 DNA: TGTGCCAGCAGTGAGTCAGAAAACACTGAAGCTTTCTTT

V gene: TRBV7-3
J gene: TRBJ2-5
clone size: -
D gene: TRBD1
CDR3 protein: CASSLTGRGRETQYF
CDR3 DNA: TGTGCCAGCAGCTTAACTGGCAGGGGGAGAGAGACCCAGTACTTC

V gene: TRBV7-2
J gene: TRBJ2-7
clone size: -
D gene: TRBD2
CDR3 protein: CASSPGGRRYEQYF
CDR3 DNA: TGTGCCAGCAGCCCCGGGGGGAGGCGTTACGAGCAGTACTTC

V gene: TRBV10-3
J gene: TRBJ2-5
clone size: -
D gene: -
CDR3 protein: CAITAGRMGETQYF
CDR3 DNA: TGTGCCATCACGGCAGGGCGGATGGGGGAGACCCAGTACTTC

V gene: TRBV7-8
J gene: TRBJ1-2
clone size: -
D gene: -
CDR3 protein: CASSLDIGGGAGYTF
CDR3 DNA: TGTGCCAGCAGCTTAGATATAGGAGGGGGGGCTGGCTACACCTTC

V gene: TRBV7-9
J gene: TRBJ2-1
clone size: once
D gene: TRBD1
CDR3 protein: CARQGAKDNEQFF
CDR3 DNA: TGTGCCAGACAGGGGGCGAAAGACAATGAGCAGTTCTTC

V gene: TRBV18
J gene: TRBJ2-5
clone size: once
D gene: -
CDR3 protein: CASSPPDYPWETQYF
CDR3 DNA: TGTGCCAGCTCACCACCGGACTACCCCTGGGAGACCCAGTACTTC

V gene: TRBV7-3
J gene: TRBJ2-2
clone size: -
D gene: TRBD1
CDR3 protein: CASSGTGATGELFF
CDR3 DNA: TGTGCCAGCAGCGGGACAGGGGCCACCGGGGAGCTGTTTTTT

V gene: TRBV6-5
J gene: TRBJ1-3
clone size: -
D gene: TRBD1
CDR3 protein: CASSYGQGETGNTIYF
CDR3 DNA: TGTGCCAGCAGTTATGGACAGGGGGAAACTGGAAACACCATATATTTT

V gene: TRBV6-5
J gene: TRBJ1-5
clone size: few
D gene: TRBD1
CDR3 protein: CASSLRTGPNQPQHF
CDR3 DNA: TGTGCCAGCAGTTTAAGGACAGGGCCGAATCAGCCCCAGCATTTT

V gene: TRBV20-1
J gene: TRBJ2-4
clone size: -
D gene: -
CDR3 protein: CSASEALGNIQYF
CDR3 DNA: TGCAGTGCTAGTGAGGCTCTAGGAAACATTCAGTACTTC

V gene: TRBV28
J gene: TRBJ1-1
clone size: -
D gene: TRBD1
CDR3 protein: CASSRYRGRGNTEAFF
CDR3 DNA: TGTGCCAGCAGTCGTTACAGGGGGCGGGGGAACACTGAAGCTTTCTTT

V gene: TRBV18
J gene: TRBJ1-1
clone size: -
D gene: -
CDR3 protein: CASSPREWNTEAFF
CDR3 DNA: TGTGCCAGCTCACCGAGGGAATGGAACACTGAAGCTTTCTTT

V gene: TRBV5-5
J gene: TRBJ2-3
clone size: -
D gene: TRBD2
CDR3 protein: CASSLEGVAGRTDTQYF
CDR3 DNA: TGTGCCAGCAGCTTGGAAGGGGTAGCGGGAAGGACAGATACGCAGTATTTT

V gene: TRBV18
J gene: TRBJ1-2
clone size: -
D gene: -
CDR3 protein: CASSPDSVDGYTF
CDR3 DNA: TGTGCCAGCTCACCAGACAGCGTTGATGGCTACACCTTC

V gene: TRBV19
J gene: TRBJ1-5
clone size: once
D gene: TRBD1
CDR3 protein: CASSLLQGSVGNQPQHF
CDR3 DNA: TGTGCCAGTAGTTTACTACAGGGGAGTGTAGGCAATCAGCCCCAGCATTTT

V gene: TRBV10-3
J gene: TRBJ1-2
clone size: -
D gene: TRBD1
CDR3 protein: CAIRADRGNYGYTF
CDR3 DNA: TGTGCCATCAGGGCGGACAGGGGGAACTATGGCTACACCTTC

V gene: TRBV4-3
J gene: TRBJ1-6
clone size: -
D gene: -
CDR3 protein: CASSQDPPGSDSPLHF
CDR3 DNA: TGCGCCAGCAGCCAAGATCCGCCAGGATCCGATTCACCCCTCCACTTT

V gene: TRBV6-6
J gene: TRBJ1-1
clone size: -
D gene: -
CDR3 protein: CASSYFQGGTEAFF
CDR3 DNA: TGTGCCAGCAGTTACTTTCAGGGTGGCACTGAAGCTTTCTTT

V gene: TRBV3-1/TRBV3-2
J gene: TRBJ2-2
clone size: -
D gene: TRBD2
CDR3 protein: CASSQPSGVNTGELFF
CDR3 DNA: TGTGCCAGCAGCCAACCTAGCGGAGTTAACACCGGGGAGCTGTTTTTT

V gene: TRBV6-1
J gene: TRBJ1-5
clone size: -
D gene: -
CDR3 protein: CASSEAQGNQPQHF
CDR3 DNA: TGTGCCAGCAGTGAAGCCCAGGGCAATCAGCCCCAGCATTTT

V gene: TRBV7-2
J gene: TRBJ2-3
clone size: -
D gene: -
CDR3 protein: CASRGGVSTDTQYF
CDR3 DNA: TGTGCCAGCAGGGGCGGGGTAAGCACAGATACGCAGTATTTT

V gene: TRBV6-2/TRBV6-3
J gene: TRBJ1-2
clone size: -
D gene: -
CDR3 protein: CASSYSAPDYYGYTF
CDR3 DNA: TGTGCCAGCAGTTACTCAGCCCCGGACTACTATGGCTACACCTTC

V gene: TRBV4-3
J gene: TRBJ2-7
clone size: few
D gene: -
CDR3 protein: CASSQDRGDSYEQYF
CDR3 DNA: TGCGCCAGCAGCCAAGATAGGGGCGATTCCTACGAGCAGTACTTC

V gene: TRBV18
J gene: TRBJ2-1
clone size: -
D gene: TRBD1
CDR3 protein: CASSPRTGSDEQFF
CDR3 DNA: TGTGCCAGCTCACCCCGGACAGGGTCGGATGAGCAGTTCTTC

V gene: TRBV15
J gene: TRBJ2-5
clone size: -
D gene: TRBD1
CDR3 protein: CATSRGGGTGRFWETQYF
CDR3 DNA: TGTGCCACCAGCAGAGGTGGGGGGACAGGGCGTTTTTGGGAGACCCAGTACTTC

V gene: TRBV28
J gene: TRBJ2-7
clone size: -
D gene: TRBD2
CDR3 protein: CASRAGGQEQYF
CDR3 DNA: TGTGCCAGCAGGGCGGGGGGGCAGGAGCAGTACTTC

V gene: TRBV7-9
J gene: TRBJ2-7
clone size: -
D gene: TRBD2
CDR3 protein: CASSFSSGGEQYF
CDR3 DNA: TGTGCCAGCAGCTTCAGCTCCGGGGGGGAGCAGTACTTC

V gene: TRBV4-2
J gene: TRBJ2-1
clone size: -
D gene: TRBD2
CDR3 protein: CASSQDITSGEYNEQFF
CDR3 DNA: TGTGCCAGCAGCCAAGATATCACTAGCGGAGAGTACAATGAGCAGTTCTTC

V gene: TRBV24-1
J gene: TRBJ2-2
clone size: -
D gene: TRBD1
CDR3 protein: CATSDLPGTGYTGELFF
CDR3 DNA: TGTGCCACCAGTGATTTGCCCGGGACAGGGTACACCGGGGAGCTGTTTTTT

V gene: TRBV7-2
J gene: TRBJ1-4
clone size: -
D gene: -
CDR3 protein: CASSLREGRLGKVF
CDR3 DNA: TGTGCCAGCAGCTTAAGGGAGGGGCGACTAGGGAAAGTTTTT

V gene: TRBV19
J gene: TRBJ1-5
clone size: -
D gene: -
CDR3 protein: CASSIDSRRPQHF
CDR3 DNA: TGTGCCAGTAGTATCGACAGCCGCAGGCCCCAGCATTTT

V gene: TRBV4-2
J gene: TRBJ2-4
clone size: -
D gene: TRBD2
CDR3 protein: CASSLRGLAGGQNIQYF
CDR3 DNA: TGTGCCAGCAGCCTGAGAGGACTAGCGGGGGGGCAAAACATTCAGTACTTC

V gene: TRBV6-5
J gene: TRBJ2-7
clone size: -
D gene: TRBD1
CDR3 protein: CASIGTGSSYEQYF
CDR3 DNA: TGTGCCAGCATAGGGACAGGGTCCTCCTACGAGCAGTACTTC

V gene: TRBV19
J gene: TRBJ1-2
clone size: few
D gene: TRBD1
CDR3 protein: CASSIGQGSYGYTF
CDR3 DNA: TGTGCCAGTAGTATCGGACAGGGCTCCTATGGCTACACCTTC

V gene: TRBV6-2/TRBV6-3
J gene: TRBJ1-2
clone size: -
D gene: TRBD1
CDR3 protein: CASSARRKGQTSKNYGYTF
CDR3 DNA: TGTGCCAGCAGTGCAAGACGTAAGGGACAGACCAGCAAGAACTATGGCTACACCTTC